One sample yielded the 4 T cell receptor beta chains listed below, sequenced in a study of beta chain features in type 1 diabetes. Isolated RNA was reverse transcribed in full, so expressed TCRB transcripts were sequenced. Assay: immunoSEQ multiplex PCR; the TCRdb copy retains only in-frame clones and omits some. The table lists roughly 300,000 clones, 14% of them singletons. Sequenced sample: central memory CD4+ T cells from blood. The source is a man aged 25-45 years in good health.

Written as DNA, the CDR3 is TGTGCCAGCAGTTTCCCAAATAGGGTGGGCGTTGGGCAGTTCTTC. Its protein product is CASSFPNRVGVGQFF. The rearrangement uses TRBV28 and TRBJ2-1; no clear D gene. The CDR3 spans 15 residues. CDR1 and CDR2 (germline): MDHEN, SYDVKM. The V end was cut by 3 bases, the J end by 12 bases, with 21 bases between.

This clone was seen a few times. This sample includes further DNA sequences coding for the same CDR3. The chain carries TRBV27 and TRBJ2-7; D is unclear. This CDR3 is 13 amino acids long. Deletions cut 6 bases from V and 1 base from J, with 10 bases between. In germline, CDR1 is MNHEY, CDR2 SMNVEV (reference sequence). The DNA for the CDR3 is TGTGCCAGCAGCCGCCAGCTTTCCTACGAGCAGTACTTC. Protein: CASSRQLSYEQYF.

This clone was seen only a few times. The CDR3 DNA follows: TGTGCCAGCAGCCCACGGGCGGGGGCCAATGAGCAGTTCTTC. Its translation: CASSPRAGANEQFF. J is TRBJ2-1 and V is TRBV7-8; TRBD2 might be the D (7 bases). The V end was cut by 5 bases, the J end by 6 bases, with 14 bases between. CDR1 and CDR2 (germline): SGHVS, FQNEAQ. The CDR3 covers 14 residues.

This clone turned up a few times. The chain joins TRBV5-1 to TRBJ2-6; the D gene could be TRBD1 or TRBD2 (6 bases each). Trimming stripped 0 bases from V and 2 bases from J, with 12 bases between. Germline CDR1 SGHRS, CDR2 YFSETQ. The CDR3 spans 17 residues. The CDR3 loop is CASSLGAGGAGANVLTF. DNA of the CDR3: TGCGCCAGCAGCTTGGGCGCCGGGGGCGCTGGGGCCAACGTCCTGACTTTC.